This note documents a single T cell receptor (beta chain) sequence. Antigen unknown. This record belongs to a study of T cell responses to AZD1222 COVID-19 vaccine. Study details: Pooled in the analysis were second doses at about 4 or about 12 weeks.

The CDR3 is 16 amino acids. Germline V lookup: CDR1 SGHAT, CDR2 FQNNGV. V dropped 0 bases and J dropped 0 bases, with 11 bases sitting between them. Profiling relied on immunoSEQ multiplex PCR, and the TCRdb table lists in-frame clones only, not all of them. This table holds around 200,000 clones, 88% found once. General study points: Females outnumbered males among donors, who were mostly white British; clonal diversity was possibly underestimated. Just 5 to 7 people given AZD1222 tested seropositive at baseline.

This rearrangement joins TRBV11-2 to TRBJ1-1, with D hard to call. The source of this sequence is an adult in good health. Sample: peripheral blood, taken on day 0 of AZD1222 vaccination. The CDR3 coding sequence is TGTGCCAGCAGCTTAGATATGTCAGGATTGAACACTGAAGCTTTCTTT. Its protein is CASSLDMSGLNTEAFF.